These 26 T cell receptor beta chains were all obtained from the same sample, sequenced in a study of memory CD4+ T cells and cytomegalovirus serostatus. Here immunoSEQ multiplex PCR was the method, and the copy in TCRdb shows in-frame clones only, minus some. The sample has around 50,000 clones; roughly three quarters are singletons. The sort gate was single viable CD3+CD4+CD8-CD45RO+ cells for memory CD4+ T cells. The specimen was memory CD4+ T cells from blood. The receptors shown here come from an adult in good health and CMV-seronegative.

This rearrangement joins TRBV27 to TRBJ1-2; a weak D match, TRBD1 (5 bases). CDR3 length: 13 residues. The V gene's germline CDR1 is MNHEY and CDR2 SMNVEV (reference sequence). V dropped 3 bases and J dropped 8 bases, with 13 bases sitting between them. Here the CDR3 reads CASSLLGRPGYTF. Written as DNA, the CDR3 is TGTGCCAGCAGTTTGTTGGGGCGTCCCGGCTACACCTTC.

V gene TRBV5-6 combines with J gene TRBJ2-3; 12 bases are shared with TRBD1. J lost 6 bases, V lost 4 bases, and 9 bases had no gene match. CDR1 and CDR2 (germline): SGHDT, YYEEEE. The length of the CDR3 is 16 residues. CDR3 coding DNA: TGTGCCAGCAGCCGCTGGGACAGGGGGCTGGGTGATACGCAGTATTTT. Protein product: CASSRWDRGLGDTQYF.

V and J are TRBV7-3 and TRBJ2-3, with D unresolved. Germline CDR1 reads SGHTA; CDR2 reads FQGTGA. CDR3 length equals 14 residues. V was clipped by 1 base and J by 2 bases, with 7 bases between them. CDR3 sequence: CASSLSAYTDTQYF. The CDR3 DNA sequence: TGTGCCAGCAGCTTAAGTGCCTACACAGATACGCAGTATTTT.

The rearrangement links TRBV7-3 to TRBJ2-5; 7 positions agree with TRBD1. Losses at the gene ends were 5 bases for V and 3 bases for J; bases not matched to a gene: 3. Per the germline V gene, CDR1 is SGHTA and CDR2 is FQGTGA. The CDR3 length is 13 residues. CDR3 in amino acids: CASSLGQEETQYF. The DNA for the CDR3 is TGTGCCAGCAGCCTTGGACAGGAAGAGACCCAGTACTTC.

The rearrangement uses TRBV27 and TRBJ1-1; no clear D. The germline V gene has CDR1 MNHEY and CDR2 SMNVEV (reference sequence). The CDR3 length is 15 residues. With 6 bases removed from V and 4 bases from J, the gap between germline ends came to 18 bases. This CDR3 is CASSPREWGGTEAFF. The CDR3 DNA follows: TGTGCCAGCAGCCCACGAGAGTGGGGAGGCACTGAAGCTTTCTTT.

V gene TRBV19 combines with J gene TRBJ1-2; D may be TRBD1 (6 bases). CDR1 and CDR2 (germline): LNHDA, SQIVND (reference sequence). CDR3 length: 13 residues. Trimming pared 4 bases from V and 4 bases from J, leaving 10 bases between. CDR3 nucleotides: TGTGCCAGTAGTACCGGGGGCGGCTATGGCTACACCTTC. This translates into CASSTGGGYGYTF.

This chain uses TRBV6-1 with TRBJ2-2; D possibly corresponds to TRBD2 (6 bases). The germline V and J ends were trimmed by 5 bases and 7 bases, with 11 bases remaining between them. Germline assignment: CDR1 MNHNS and CDR2 SASEGT. The CDR3 loop spans 13 amino acids. DNA of the CDR3: TGTGCCAGCAGTTGGGGGGTAGGCGGGGAGCTGTTTTTT. It is translated as CASSWGVGGELFF.

The chain recombines TRBV14 with TRBJ1-1, with TRBD1 matching over 8 bases. J was trimmed by 0 bases and V by 1 base; bases with no gene match: 1. The germline V gene encodes CDR1 SGHDN and CDR2 FVKESK. CDR3 length equals 15 residues. The CDR3 region is CASSQGRGLNTEAFF. The DNA of the CDR3 is TGTGCCAGCAGCCAAGGCAGGGGGCTGAACACTGAAGCTTTCTTT.

This clone is categorized as medium-sized (0.01 to 0.1%). V gene TRBV4-1 combines with J gene TRBJ1-2; D remains ambiguous. CDR1 MGHRA and CDR2 YSYEKL come from the germline V gene. The germline V and J ends were trimmed by 2 bases and 6 bases, with 7 bases remaining between them. This CDR3 is 12 amino acids long. In DNA, the CDR3 is TGCGCCAGCAGCCAACCTCCCAATGGCTACACCTTC. This translates into CASSQPPNGYTF.

This clone has just a few counts. The chain joins TRBV9 to TRBJ2-5; D may correspond to TRBD1 or TRBD2 (5 bases each). Trimming removed 5 bases at V and 7 bases at J, with 15 bases between. The CDR3 has 13 amino acids. CDR1 is SGDLS and CDR2 is YYNGEE in the germline V gene. CDR3 nucleotide sequence: TGTGCCAGCAGTGAGGGGCTAGAGGGGACCCAGTACTTC. Its protein product is CASSEGLEGTQYF. The full variable domain, completed using reference TRBV9 and TRBJ2-5, is DSGVTQTPKHLITATGQRVTLRCSPRSGDLSVYWYQQSLDQGLQFLIQYYNGEERAKGNILERFSAQQFPDLHSELNLSSLELGDSALYFCASSEGLEGTQYFGPGTRLLVL.

The gene calls are TRBV4-1 and TRBJ2-4; 13 nucleotides align to TRBD2. CDR1 and CDR2 (germline): MGHRA, YSYEKL. Trimming cost V 0 bases and J 2 bases; bases outside gene matches: 16. CDR3 size: 22 residues. CDR3 sequence (DNA): TGCGCCAGCAGCCAAGATCTTTGGACTAGCGGGGGCCCAGGGTCGTCCAAAAACATTCAGTACTTC. Its protein is CASSQDLWTSGGPGSSKNIQYF.

The chain carries TRBV7-2 and TRBJ1-2, with D perhaps TRBD1 (6 bases). Germline assignment: CDR1 SGHTA and CDR2 FQGNSA. This CDR3 has 15 residues. V was pared by 1 base and J by 8 bases, with 17 bases between. The CDR3 DNA sequence: TGTGCCAGCAGCTTAGGATCCCGGGACACCAGGGGCTACACCTTC. Translated, it gives CASSLGSRDTRGYTF.

This clone was counted only a few times. J is TRBJ1-1 and V is TRBV18; a possible D gene is TRBD1 (6 bases). Deletions cut 2 bases from V and 2 bases from J, with 9 bases between. Germline CDR1 reads KGHSH; CDR2 reads LQKENI. The CDR3 loop spans 14 amino acids. The CDR3 nucleotides read TGTGCCAGCTCACCAGGACAGACCAACACTGAAGCTTTCTTT. Its translation: CASSPGQTNTEAFF.

The V call is TRBV28, the J call TRBJ1-3, with D unclear. There are 13 residues in the CDR3. CDR1 and CDR2 (germline): MDHEN, SYDVKM. V was trimmed by 7 bases and J by 4 bases, leaving 11 bases between them. The chain's CDR3 is CASINIQGNTIYF. CDR3 DNA: TGTGCCAGCATAAATATCCAGGGAAACACCATATATTTT.

J is TRBJ1-5 and V is TRBV7-9; D is ambiguous. Per germline, CDR1 SEHNR and CDR2 FQNEAQ (reference sequence). The CDR3 length is 15 residues. Trimming removed 0 bases from V and 4 bases from J, with 10 bases in between. CDR3 sequence reads: CASSLAGGPNQPQHF. DNA for the CDR3: TGTGCCAGCAGCTTAGCGGGTGGACCTAATCAGCCCCAGCATTTT. Full variable domain (outside the CDR3, taken from reference TRBV7-9 and TRBJ1-5): DTGVSQNPRHKITKRGQNVTFRCDPISEHNRLYWYRQTLGQGPEFLTYFQNEAQLEKSRLLSDRFSAERPKGSFSTLEIQRTEQGDSAMYLCASSLAGGPNQPQHFGDGTRLSIL.

This rearrangement joins TRBV19 to TRBJ1-3; 7 bases line up with TRBD1. This CDR3 contains 17 residues. In germline, CDR1 is LNHDA, CDR2 SQIVND (reference sequence). Trimming took 4 bases from V and 2 from J; bases not matched to a gene: 11. The CDR3 nucleotides are TGTGCCAGTAGTAGATACAGGGGAGAGGGACCTGGAAACACCATATATTTT. This translates into CASSRYRGEGPGNTIYF. Full variable domain (rest looked up from reference TRBV19 and TRBJ1-3): DGGITQSPKYLFRKEGQNVTLSCEQNLNHDAMYWYRQDPGQGLRLIYYSQIVNDFQKGDIAEGYSVSREKKESFPLTVTSAQKNPTAFYLCASSRYRGEGPGNTIYFGEGSWLTVV.

Concerning this clone itself: Other nucleotide sequences from this sample produce the same CDR3. The V call is TRBV4-1, the J call TRBJ2-2; D gene unclear. From germline, CDR1 is MGHRA and CDR2 YSYEKL. The CDR3 totals 14 residues. Trimming removed 4 bases at V and 2 bases at J, with 8 bases between. The CDR3 sequence is CASSPSPNTGELFF. The CDR3 nucleotides read TGCGCCAGCAGCCCCAGCCCTAACACCGGGGAGCTGTTTTTT.

This clone was picked up a small number of times. The chain employs TRBV18 and TRBJ2-5; D is undetermined. Trimming stripped 4 bases from V and 1 base from J, with 7 bases between. The germline CDR1 and CDR2 sequences are KGHSH and LQKENI. The CDR3 loop spans 13 amino acids. The CDR3 DNA sequence: TGTGCCAGCTCACGCGGCAGCCAAGAGACCCAGTACTTC. Translating it yields CASSRGSQETQYF.

The V call is TRBV30, the J call TRBJ2-1; 10 bases match TRBD1. CDR1 and CDR2 from the germline V gene are GTSNPN and SVGIG (reference sequence). The trim removed 8 bases at V and 1 base at J, leaving 2 bases unmatched. This CDR3 region has 13 residues. CDR3 region: CAGDRGSYNEQFF. CDR3 coding DNA: TGTGCCGGGGACAGGGGATCCTACAATGAGCAGTTCTTC.

This chain joins TRBV5-1 and TRBJ1-1; no clear D gene. The CDR3 runs 14 residues. V lost 1 base and J 0 bases, leaving 7 bases between the germline ends. Per germline, CDR1 SGHRS and CDR2 YFSETQ. CDR3 protein: CASSLRGLNTEAFF. The DNA for the CDR3 is TGCGCCAGCAGCTTGAGAGGGTTGAACACTGAAGCTTTCTTT.

This clone was picked up a small number of times. The chain joins TRBV25-1 to TRBJ2-2, with 7 nucleotides matching TRBD2. Trimming took 8 bases from V and 5 from J; bases not matched to a gene: 5. Germline values: CDR1 MGHDK, CDR2 SYGVNS. CDR3 length: 13 residues. The CDR3 DNA sequence: TGTGCCAGCCGCCGGGGAGGGACCGGGGAGCTGTTTTTT. Its translation is CASRRGGTGELFF.

This chain joins TRBV7-2 and TRBJ2-3; 10 positions agree with TRBD2. Germline CDR1 reads SGHTA; CDR2 reads FQGNSA. This CDR3 comprises 15 residues. Trimming took 5 bases from V and 6 from J; bases not matched to a gene: 8. The CDR3 loop reads CASSPLAGTGDTQYF. In nucleotides, the CDR3 is TGTGCCAGCAGCCCACTAGCGGGGACAGGCGATACGCAGTATTTT.

In its sample, this clone was seen a few times. The gene calls are TRBV30 and TRBJ2-2, with TRBD1 identical over 9 bases. The CDR3 extends over 14 amino acids. With 2 bases clipped from V and 4 bases from J, the junction kept 2 bases outside the gene matches. Per the germline V gene, CDR1 is GTSNPN and CDR2 is SVGIG (reference sequence). The CDR3 sequence is CAWSRDRATGELFF. The CDR3, as DNA: TGTGCCTGGAGTCGGGACAGGGCCACCGGGGAGCTGTTTTTT.

In its sample, this clone was seen once. The chain joins TRBV7-3 to TRBJ2-2; D is unclear. The CDR3 is 13 amino acids. The germline gives CDR1 SGHTA, CDR2 FQGTGA. V was pared by 4 bases and J by 5 bases, with 8 bases between. CDR3 sequence (DNA): TGTGCCAGCAGCTCTCAAGCAACCGGGGAGCTGTTTTTT. Translating gives CASSSQATGELFF.

The J gene is TRBJ2-2, the V gene TRBV6-4, with 7 bases lining up with TRBD1. Germline values: CDR1 MRHNA, CDR2 SNTAGT. V dropped 8 bases and J dropped 8; count of bases not matched to a gene: 14. CDR3 length: 15 amino acids. The CDR3 sequence is CASSREGAVGGELFF. For the CDR3, the DNA is TGTGCCAGCTCCCGAGAGGGGGCCGTAGGTGGGGAGCTGTTTTTT.

V is TRBV7-3 and J is TRBJ2-3; TRBD1 might be the D (5 bases). CDR3 length: 14 amino acids. Germline values: CDR1 SGHTA, CDR2 FQGTGA. V was clipped by 2 bases and J by 5 bases, with 11 bases between them. Here the CDR3 reads CASSLPGLIDTQYF. CDR3 in DNA: TGTGCCAGCAGCTTACCAGGGTTGATAGATACGCAGTATTTT.